Here is one TCR beta chain with its context. Its antigen remains unidentified. The sample holds no much larger clone one base away, and base qualities are not on file. CDR3 length: 14 amino acids, cysteine to phenylalanine. Here the CDR3 DNA is all that survives: 42 bases in frame from base 1. For CDR1 and CDR2, the germline V gene (reference sequence) lists LNHNV and YYDKDF. V and J are truncated by 3 bases and 1 base respectively, leaving an intervening sequence of 7 bases. These data originate in a study of Graves' ophthalmopathy and Graves' hyperthyroidism (dated by TCRdb to between 2017 and 2018). For context, the study as a whole: Peripheral blood was collected at initial diagnosis, before any treatment. To tell Graves' ophthalmopathy apart from Graves' hyperthyroidism, and to predict which patients would progress to ophthalmopathy, the study relied on TCR beta repertoire signatures. In total, under 150 blood samples were TCR-sequenced: 43 ophthalmopathy, some 75 hyperthyroidism and some 17 hyperthyroidism-to-ophthalmopathy patients. To explore V-J signatures distinguishing ophthalmopathy from hyperthyroidism, a discovery set of about 99 patients (roughly 45 ophthalmopathy, 55 to 60 stable hyperthyroidism) was enrolled. The independent validation cohort included 18 to 20 hyperthyroidism patients plus 17 patients who later progressed from hyperthyroidism to ophthalmopathy. In five or six hyperthyroidism patients, the T-cell repertoire of thyroid tissue was compared with the T-cell repertoire of blood. After sampling, hyperthyroidism patients received methimazole starting at 30 mg daily, and ophthalmopathy patients received high-dose intravenous methylprednisolone.

Here is what the overall study found, with its caveats: In validation, the model predicted ophthalmopathy progression with 70.59% sensitivity and less than 80% specificity; some 13 predicted patients were CT-confirmed with GO in a median of approximately 6.2 months. Most expanded thyroid clonotypes with a frequency above 0.001 also appeared in blood, which suggests that blood repertoires may reflect the immune response in the thyroid. No statistical method was used to set the sample size in advance, and the investigators knew which group each participant was assigned to. In cross-validation, the 13-signature model distinguished ophthalmopathy from stable hyperthyroidism with more than 85% sensitivity and roughly 84% specificity, while in the test set the corresponding values were approximately 80% and 75%.

For repertoire sequencing, TCR beta CDR3 regions were amplified from RNA transcripts. HTBI primers and the Qiagen OneStep RT-PCR kit were used in a first-round RT-PCR, which was followed by a second-round multiplex PCR, size selection and purification. Libraries were sequenced on an Illumina HiSeq2000 using paired-end 100 bp reads. Concerning the study's data processing: Reads were processed with SOAPnuke, discarding reads with adapters, uncalled bases, mean Phred below 15, or no exact constant-primer or identifier match. COPE v1.2.5 was used to merge high-quality paired reads. Clonotypes were defined as unique nucleotide sequences and were aligned to IMGT TRB V, D and J references using MiTCR v1.1. Only V-J combinations with frequency above 0.0001 were analysed, covering approximately 99% of repertoires. For each V-J combination, a TCR clonal expansion and chaos score was defined as F50 clonal expansion divided by the chaos observed in the TCRdist matrix. Welch's t-statistics and random forest were used to reduce the features to 10 to 15 V-J combinations, which were then used as input to a naive Bayes classifier. Thyroid-blood repertoire similarity was quantified with the Morisita-Horn index. TCRdb redid the processing of the public reads, applying fastp at Q25 and MiXCR, and retained in-frame beta chains. One record per CDR3 amino acid sequence lists the most common genes and DNA. The V and J calls, along with clone size, are taken from TCRdb and not from the paper's own processing. The sample table records around 600,000 distinct CDR3 sequences; just over 40% of these occur just once. More than 2.5% of the sample is in the top ten clones.

Ophthalmopathy patients had moderately to severely active disease, Clinical Activity Score of at least 3, NOSPECS grade of at least 4, and disease duration under 3 months. Patients with other autoimmune diseases, uncontrolled infections, pregnancy or lactation were excluded from the study. Diagnosis was based on clinical symptoms, serum thyroxine, TRAb, thyroid ultrasound and orbital computed tomography. PBMCs were isolated from 7.5 to 10 ml of fresh peripheral blood by Ficoll-Paque density gradient centrifugation. Total RNA was extracted using Trizol reagent, and RNA quality was checked on an Agilent 2100 Bioanalyzer.

The TCR comes from an adult man with Graves' ophthalmopathy. The rearranged chain carries TRBV15 and TRBJ1-5; the D gene cannot be resolved reliably. Sequenced: peripheral blood. The CDR3 loop reads CATSSLDSNQPQHF. The DNA reads as follows: TGTGCCACCAGCAGTCTTGACAGCAATCAGCCCCAGCATTTT.